The 11 T cell receptor beta chains given below trace back to one sample, sequenced in a study of technical replicates of blood from a few donors. TCRdb keeps only in-frame clones here, not all; method: immunoSEQ multiplex PCR. Found here are roughly 93,000 clones, approximately 96% of them singletons; the top ten hold 0.2% to 0.25%. The sequencing sample was made of T cells isolated from PBMCs. Receptor source: a human donor in good health.

V is TRBV5-6 and J is TRBJ2-1, with D unclear. CDR1 SGHDT and CDR2 YYEEEE come from the germline V gene. Trimming took off 2 bases at V and 3 bases at J, with 9 bases between the two ends. The CDR3 sequence is 14 residues long. The CDR3 is CASSLASDYNEQFF. The DNA for the CDR3 is TGTGCCAGCAGCTTAGCGTCAGACTACAATGAGCAGTTCTTC.

This clone was seen a single time. The chain recombines TRBV21-1 with TRBJ1-1; TRBD1 was called by the table and not checked on the DNA. TRBV21-1 is labeled a pseudogene. The CDR3 is 18 residues long. The CDR3 sequence: CASSKARVQGVGNTEAFF. The DNA of the CDR3 is TGTGCCAGCAGCAAAGCTCGTGTGCAGGGGGTCGGAAACACTGAAGCTTTCTTT.

This clone was seen a handful of times. The chain combines TRBV7-8 with TRBJ2-7; 11 positions match TRBD2. Germline CDR1 reads SGHVS; CDR2 reads FQNEAQ. Germline trimming cut 5 bases from V and 5 bases from J; bases unmatched to any gene: 17. The CDR3 extends over 18 amino acids. Here the CDR3 reads CASSPWTSGLKITHEQYF. For the CDR3, the DNA is TGTGCCAGCAGCCCGTGGACTAGCGGGTTAAAGATAACCCACGAGCAGTACTTC.

The rearrangement links TRBV13 to TRBJ1-2, with 10 bases matching TRBD1. CDR1 is PRHDT and CDR2 is FYEKMQ in the germline V gene (reference sequence). CDR3 length: 18 amino acids. The junction had 13 bases not matched to a gene; V was cut back by 2 bases and J by 4 bases. The CDR3 coding sequence is TGTGCCAGCAGCTTATCAGGGGACAGGGGATCCTGGGGCTATGGCTACACCTTC. Translation: CASSLSGDRGSWGYGYTF.

V usage is TRBV6-5 and J usage is TRBJ2-1; D call uncertain. CDR3 length: 15 amino acids. Trimming left V 4 bases short and J 8 bases short, with 18 bases between. Germline loops: CDR1 MNHEY, CDR2 SVGAGI. The CDR3 sequence: CASSSSLLPSDEQFF. As DNA, the CDR3 is TGTGCCAGCAGTTCAAGTCTGCTTCCTTCGGATGAGCAGTTCTTC.

V gene TRBV2 combines with J gene TRBJ1-6; TRBD1 might be the D (6 bases). With 1 base removed from V and 5 bases from J, the gap between germline ends came to 12 bases. Germline values: CDR1 SNHLY, CDR2 FYNNEI. The CDR3 runs to 16 residues. The CDR3 region is CASSEEGGHNNSPLHF. In nucleotides, the CDR3 is TGTGCCAGCAGTGAAGAAGGGGGACATAATAATTCACCCCTCCACTTT.

The V call is TRBV2, the J call TRBJ2-1; TRBD2 matches 8 bases. The length of the CDR3 is 19 residues. CDR1 SNHLY and CDR2 FYNNEI come from the germline V gene. V gave up 7 bases and J gave up 5 bases; unmatched junction bases: 22. CDR3 nucleotide sequence: TGTGCCAGCACGATCCCGGGGTGGTCAGCGGGAGTAGGGGACAATGAGCAGTTCTTC. Its protein is CASTIPGWSAGVGDNEQFF.

The chain links TRBV5-1 to TRBJ2-5; the D gene is possibly TRBD1 (5 bases). The germline CDR1 and CDR2 sequences are SGHRS and YFSETQ. The CDR3 runs to 16 residues. The V gene lost 2 bases and the J gene lost 4 bases, with 18 bases spanning the gap. The CDR3 DNA reads TGCGCCAGCAGCTTCCGTCCCCCGGGTGGGGCAGAGACCCAGTACTTC. Translating gives CASSFRPPGGAETQYF. The full variable domain, its missing parts supplied by reference TRBV5-1 and TRBJ2-5, is KAGVTQTPRYLIKTRGQQVTLSCSPISGHRSVSWYQQTPGQGLQFLFEYFSETQRNKGNFPGRFSGRQFSNSRSEMNVSTLELGDSALYLCASSFRPPGGAETQYFGPGTRLLVL.

The V gene is TRBV30, the J gene TRBJ1-2, with no clear D. The length of the CDR3 is 13 residues. V lost 2 bases and J lost 2, with 9 bases in between. Germline V lookup: CDR1 GTSNPN, CDR2 SVGIG (reference sequence). The CDR3 region has the DNA TGTGCCTGGAGTCCCGGGTCCAACTATGGCTACACCTTC. Protein: CAWSPGSNYGYTF.

This clone appeared once. The chain recombines TRBV19 with TRBJ1-6; TRBD1 is a possible D gene (5 bases). Germline assignment: CDR1 LNHDA and CDR2 SQIVND (reference sequence). This CDR3 region has 13 residues. Trimming stripped 5 bases from V and 11 bases from J, with 13 bases between. Here the CDR3 reads CASSQGVSTPLHF. CDR3 sequence (DNA): TGTGCCAGTAGTCAGGGTGTATCAACACCCCTCCACTTT.

V is TRBV30 and J is TRBJ1-2; TRBD1 might be the D (5 bases). The V gene's germline CDR1 is GTSNPN and CDR2 SVGIG (reference sequence). Trimming pared 8 bases from V and 10 bases from J, leaving 14 bases between. This CDR3 is 10 amino acids long. CDR3 bases: TGTGCCCGTCGGGGGGTTGACTACACCTTC. It codes for CARRGVDYTF. The whole variable domain, filled in from reference TRBV30 and TRBJ1-2, reads SQTIHQWPATLVQPVGSPLSLECTVEGTSNPNLYWYRQAAGRGLQLLFYSVGIGQISSEVPQNLSASRPQDRQFILSSKKLLLSDSGFYLCARRGVDYTFGSGTRLTVV.